Detailed here is one TCR beta chain. As processed by the authors: Reference gene primers were amplified, and this amplification served to estimate nucleated cell counts. The assay was immunoSEQ multiplex PCR, and TCRdb's table has in-frame clones only and misses some. That table gives V, J and clone size, and the DNA gave D and trimming. The repertoire holds roughly 350,000 clones, around 90% seen once, with about 3.5% in the top ten. This CDR3 is built from 17 residues. V lost 4 bases and J lost 1; bases outside the gene matches: 3. Germline V gene lookup returns CDR1 MGHRA and CDR2 YSYEKL. This specimen belongs to a study of blood T cell repertoires in COVID-19. Study-level background: The samples span acute and convalescent COVID-19 from the United States, Italy and Spain. The cDNA or gDNA used as material had been derived from T cells, B-cell-depleted T cells, or PBMCs.

The TCR was taken from a young woman who had recovered from COVID-19. The V and J genes are TRBV4-1 and TRBJ2-1; 14 bases line up with TRBD2. The specimen sequenced was peripheral blood. The DNA of the CDR3 is TGCGCCAGCAGCCGGGGACTAGCGGGAGTTTCCTACAATGAGCAGTTCTTC. Residues: CASSRGLAGVSYNEQFF.